The present T cell receptor (beta chain) was sequenced within a study of blood T cell repertoires in COVID-19. Study-level information: The United States, Italy and Spain supplied acute and convalescent COVID-19 samples. In each case, the material was cDNA or gDNA derived from T cells, B-cell-depleted T cells, or PBMCs.

As processed by the authors: For nucleated cells, counts were estimated from reference gene primer amplification. Method: immunoSEQ multiplex PCR; TCRdb's copy keeps in-frame clones and lacks some. From that table come the V and J calls and clone size; the DNA was used to work out D and trimming. Among 250,000 to 300,000 clones listed, more than 85% were seen once. Germline-derived CDR1 and CDR2 are SGHNT and YENEEA. The CDR3 loop spans 15 amino acids. V lost 3 bases and J lost 10, with 19 bases in between. The specimen was peripheral blood. The chain uses TRBV11-3 and TRBJ2-1, with D possibly matching TRBD1 (5 bases). The origin of this receptor is a man between 18 and 29 years old with active or convalescent COVID-19. Here the CDR3 reads CASSLGRSGRTEQFF. The CDR3 nucleotides are TGTGCCAGCAGCTTGGGGCGATCTGGTAGAACAGAGCAGTTCTTC. Looking up the rest from reference TRBV11-3 and TRBJ2-1 gives the full variable domain: EAGVVQSPRYKIIEKKQPVAFWCNPISGHNTLYWYLQNLGQGPELLIRYENEEAVDDSQLPKDRFSAERLKGVDSTLKIQPAELGDSAVYLCASSLGRSGRTEQFFGPGTRLTVL.